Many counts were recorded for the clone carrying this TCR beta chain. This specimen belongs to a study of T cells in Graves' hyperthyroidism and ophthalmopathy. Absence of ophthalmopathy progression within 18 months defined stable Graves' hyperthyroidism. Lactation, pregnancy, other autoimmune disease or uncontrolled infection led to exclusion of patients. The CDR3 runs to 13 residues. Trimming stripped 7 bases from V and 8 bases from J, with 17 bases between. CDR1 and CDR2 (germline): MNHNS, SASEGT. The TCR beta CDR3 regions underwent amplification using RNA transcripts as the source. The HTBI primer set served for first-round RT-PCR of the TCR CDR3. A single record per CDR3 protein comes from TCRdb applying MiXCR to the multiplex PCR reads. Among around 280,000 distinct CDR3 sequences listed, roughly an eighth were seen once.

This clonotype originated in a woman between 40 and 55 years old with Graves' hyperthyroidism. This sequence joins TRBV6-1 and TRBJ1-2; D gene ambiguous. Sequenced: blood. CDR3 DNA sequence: TGTGCCAGCACCCGAGGGCGGACGGACGGCTACACCTTC. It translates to CASTRGRTDGYTF.